This record looks at one TCR beta chain sequence and its context. This CDR3 has 15 amino acids. Germline values: CDR1 SGHDT, CDR2 YYEEEE. J lost 1 base, V lost 0 bases, and 3 bases had no gene match. This entry belongs to a study of blood T cell repertoires in COVID-19. Across the study: Both acute and convalescent COVID-19 samples were obtained from the United States, Italy and Spain. T cells, B-cell-depleted T cells, or PBMCs supplied cDNA or gDNA.

The method was immunoSEQ multiplex PCR; TCRdb's version includes in-frame clones alone and lacks a portion of them. The sample carries 180,000 or so clones, about four fifths recorded once. The gene calls are TRBV5-6 and TRBJ1-1, with TRBD1 matching over 7 bases. This TCR derives from a middle-aged man who had recovered from COVID-19. The material sequenced was peripheral blood. The chain's CDR3 is CASSLGQGRNTEAFF. In DNA, the CDR3 is TGTGCCAGCAGCTTGGGACAGGGCAGGAACACTGAAGCTTTCTTT.